The 5 T cell receptor beta chains below were found in one sample sequenced in a study of cytomegalovirus exposure and HLA in healthy donors. Primers included in the PCR were 60 Vbeta and 13 Jbeta primers. The method was immunoSEQ multiplex PCR; TCRdb's version includes in-frame clones alone and lacks a portion of them. The sample has 45,000 to 60,000 clones, and its top ten clones hold 3.5% to 4.5%. The sample comprised PBMCs. All receptors come from a male donor in good health and CMV-seronegative.

With respect to this clone: The identical CDR3 is also encoded by other nucleotide sequences in the sample. The chain has TRBV4-1 and TRBJ2-1; tentatively, D is TRBD1 (6 bases). V gave up 1 base and J gave up 6 bases, with 13 bases separating them. The V gene's germline CDR1 is MGHRA and CDR2 YSYEKL. This CDR3 is 15 amino acids long. This CDR3 is CASSQAPTGRNEQFF. The CDR3 DNA is TGCGCCAGCAGCCAAGCCCCCACAGGGCGCAATGAGCAGTTCTTC.

V gene TRBV4-1 combines with J gene TRBJ2-4; 9 positions agree with TRBD1. There are 15 residues in the CDR3. Germline V CDR1 and CDR2: MGHRA, YSYEKL. Losses at the gene ends were 3 bases for V and 6 bases for J; bases not matched to a gene: 6. CDR3: CASSQGRQGGNIQYF. CDR3 DNA: TGCGCCAGCAGCCAGGGTAGACAGGGGGGAAACATTCAGTACTTC.

V and J are TRBV15 and TRBJ2-5; D unresolved. CDR1 and CDR2 from the germline V gene are LNHNV and YYDKDF (reference sequence). This CDR3 region has 14 residues. V lost 6 bases, J lost 4 bases, and 15 bases lay in between. The CDR3 is CATRHTRGGETQYF. In nucleotides, the CDR3 is TGTGCCACCAGGCACACCCGCGGTGGAGAGACCCAGTACTTC. The full variable domain, rest sourced from reference TRBV15 and TRBJ2-5, is DAMVIQNPRYQVTQFGKPVTLSCSQTLNHNVMYWYQQKSSQAPKLLFHYYDKDFNNEADTPDNFQSRRPNTSFCFLDIRSPGLGDTAMYLCATRHTRGGETQYFGPGTRLLVL.

This rearrangement joins TRBV4-2 to TRBJ2-3; the D gene is possibly TRBD2 (6 bases). V was pared by 2 bases and J by 4 bases, with 19 bases between. The CDR3 is 17 residues long. CDR1 and CDR2 (germline): LGHNA, YNFKEQ. The CDR3 bases are TGTGCCAGCAGCCAAATGGGGGTGACTTCGGGGGCAGATACGCAGTATTTT. It encodes CASSQMGVTSGADTQYF.

For the CDR3, the DNA is TGTGCCAGCAGCCAAGGATCAGGGGGCCCAGCCTACGAGCAGTACTTC. Protein product: CASSQGSGGPAYEQYF. V gene TRBV4-2 combines with J gene TRBJ2-7; 8 positions match TRBD1. Germline CDR1 is LGHNA and CDR2 is YNFKEQ. J gave up 2 bases and V 1 base, and 7 bases lay outside the gene matches. The CDR3 covers 16 residues.